This T cell receptor (beta chain) was captured in a study of shared clonotypes between healthy human individuals. For the study at large: Donors had three CD4 naive, three CD4 memory, two CD8 naive and one CD8 memory plate apiece.

Positive CCR7 selection of CD45RO-negative cells yielded the naive CD8 cells, and terminally differentiated effector memory CD45RA+ cells were excluded. Germline CDR1 is MGHRA and CDR2 is YSYEKL. The CDR3 has 14 residues. V trimming: 4 bases; J trimming: 2 bases; junction bases outside the gene matches: 5. Sorted-subset replicate PCRs used roughly 220 ng DNA, tens of thousands of T cell genomes. Sequencing used immunoSEQ multiplex PCR; TCRdb keeps in-frame clones, though not all of them. This sample has 700,000 to 950,000 clones, with around 96% found just once. This clone was seen once. The target antigen is unknown. Study outcomes and limitations: Researchers sampled blood only, noting tissue repertoires likely differ. Estimated clonotype richness was generally higher in naive than memory subsets.

The chain has TRBV4-1 and TRBJ2-7, with 7 bases identical to TRBD1. This clonotype was sampled from a young man in good health. Sequencing was carried out using naive CD8+ T cells sorted from blood. In DNA form, the CDR3 reads TGCGCCAGCAGCCCGTGGGACAGACCCTACGAGCAGTACTTC. Its protein product is CASSPWDRPYEQYF.